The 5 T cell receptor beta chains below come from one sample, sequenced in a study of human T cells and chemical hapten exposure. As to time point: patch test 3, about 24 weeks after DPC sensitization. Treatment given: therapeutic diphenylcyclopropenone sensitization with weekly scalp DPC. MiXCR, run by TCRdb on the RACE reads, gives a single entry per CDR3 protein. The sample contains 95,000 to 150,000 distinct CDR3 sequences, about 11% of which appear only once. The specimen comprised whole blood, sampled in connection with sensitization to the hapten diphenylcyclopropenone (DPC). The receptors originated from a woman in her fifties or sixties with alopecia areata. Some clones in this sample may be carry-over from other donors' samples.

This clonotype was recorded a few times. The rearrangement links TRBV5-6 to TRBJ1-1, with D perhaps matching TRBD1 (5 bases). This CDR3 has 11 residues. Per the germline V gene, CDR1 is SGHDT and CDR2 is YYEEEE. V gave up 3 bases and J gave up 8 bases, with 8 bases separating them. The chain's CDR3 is CASSWRDEAFF. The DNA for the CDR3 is TGTGCCAGCAGCTGGAGGGACGAAGCTTTCTTT.

CDR3 sequence reads: CASSDGGYTEAFF. Here the CDR3 DNA reads TGCGCCAGCAGTGATGGGGGATACACTGAAGCTTTCTTT. The chain is built from TRBV10-1 and TRBJ1-1; TRBD1 is a possible D gene (5 bases). This CDR3 has 13 amino acids. V was cut by 3 bases and J by 3 bases, with 8 bases left in between. Germline CDR1 is WNHNN and CDR2 is SYGVQD (reference sequence).

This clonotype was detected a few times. The CDR3 region is CASSVGTVNQPQHF. Written as DNA, the CDR3 is TGTGCCAGCAGCGTAGGAACAGTTAATCAGCCCCAGCATTTT. J is TRBJ1-5 and V is TRBV9; D is ambiguous. The ends were cut back, 0 bases at V and 4 bases at J, with 8 bases in the middle. CDR3 length: 14 amino acids. Germline V gives CDR1 SGDLS, CDR2 YYNGEE.

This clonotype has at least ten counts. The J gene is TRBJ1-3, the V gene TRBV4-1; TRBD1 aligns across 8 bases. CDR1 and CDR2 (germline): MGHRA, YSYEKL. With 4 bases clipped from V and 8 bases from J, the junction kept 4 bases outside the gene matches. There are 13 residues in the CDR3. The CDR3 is CASSRDRGDTIYF. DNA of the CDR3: TGCGCCAGCAGCCGCGACAGGGGTGACACCATATATTTT.

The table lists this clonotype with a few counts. The CDR3, as DNA: TGTGCCAGCAGCCGGGAACATAGTCGGTACTTC. Its protein product is CASSREHSRYF. The gene calls are TRBV7-2 and TRBJ2-7, with a weak D call TRBD2 (5 bases). This CDR3 is 11 amino acids long. CDR1 is SGHTA and CDR2 is FQGNSA in the germline V gene. V was shortened by 5 bases and J by 12 bases, with 14 bases between the two germline ends.